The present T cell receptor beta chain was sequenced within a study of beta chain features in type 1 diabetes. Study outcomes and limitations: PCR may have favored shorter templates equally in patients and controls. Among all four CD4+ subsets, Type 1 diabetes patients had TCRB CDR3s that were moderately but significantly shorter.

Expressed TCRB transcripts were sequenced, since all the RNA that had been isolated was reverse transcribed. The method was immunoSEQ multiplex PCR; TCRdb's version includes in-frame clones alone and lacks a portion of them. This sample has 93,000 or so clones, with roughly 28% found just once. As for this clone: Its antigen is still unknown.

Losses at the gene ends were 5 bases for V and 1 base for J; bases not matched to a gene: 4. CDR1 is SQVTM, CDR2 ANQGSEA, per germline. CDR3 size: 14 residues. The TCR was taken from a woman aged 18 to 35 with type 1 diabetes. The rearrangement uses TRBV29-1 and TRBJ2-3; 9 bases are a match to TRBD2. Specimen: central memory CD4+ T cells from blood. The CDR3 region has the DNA TGCAGCGTTCTTAGGACTAGCGGCACAGATACGCAGTATTTT. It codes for CSVLRTSGTDTQYF.